Detailed here is one TCR beta chain. Its cognate antigen is unknown. Amplification of TCR beta CDR3 regions used RNA as the template. The HTBI primer set served for first-round RT-PCR of the TCR CDR3. TCRdb ran MiXCR on the multiplex PCR reads and lists one entry per CDR3 protein. The repertoire has about 360,000 distinct CDR3 sequences, less than 15% of them found once; the top ten carry roughly 9.2%. The sample comes from a study of T cells in Graves' hyperthyroidism and ophthalmopathy. Broader study findings: Peripheral blood also featured most of the thyroid clonotypes expanded above 0.001.

Sequencing input: blood. The TCR originated in a woman between 18 and 29 years old with Graves' hyperthyroidism.

The CDR3 nucleotides read TGCGCCAGCAGCTTGGGGACTTTGGAAAAACTGTTTTTT. Translation: CASSLGTLEKLFF. The chain links TRBV4-1 to TRBJ1-4; D may be TRBD1 (5 bases). Germline CDR1 is MGHRA and CDR2 is YSYEKL. This CDR3 region has 13 residues. V was trimmed by 5 bases and J by 8 bases, leaving 12 bases between them.